Here is one TCR beta chain with its context. Assay: immunoSEQ multiplex PCR; the TCRdb copy retains only in-frame clones and omits some. The sample includes about 73,000 clones, roughly 94% seen only once; the top ten take 6% to 8%. The sample is drawn from a study of control samples from healthy donors and cancer patients. J lost 0 bases, V lost 5 bases, and 6 bases had no gene match. The CDR3 has 15 residues. The germline V gene encodes CDR1 SNHLY and CDR2 FYNNEI. This receptor was identified in a woman in her 40s in good health. Source material: blood. The chain links TRBV2 to TRBJ2-5; 7 bases align to TRBD1. The CDR3 DNA follows: TGTGCCAGCAGTCAAGGGACAGCGTACCAAGAGACCCAGTACTTC. Translating it yields CASSQGTAYQETQYF.